The entry that follows covers one T cell receptor beta chain sequence. This clonotype was picked up many times. The target of this receptor is not known. Base qualities are not recorded, but no much larger clone differs from it by a single base. CDR1 is given as SGHRS and CDR2 as YFSETQ, both from the germline V gene. The cysteine opens and the phenylalanine closes a CDR3 of 14 amino acids. Of the read, only the CDR3 DNA is kept; its 42 bases are in frame from base 1. Germline trimming: 3 bases from V, 2 bases from J; junction bases outside gene matches: 5. Data came from an Illumina HiSeq 2500. TCR beta libraries were prepared by quantitative 5'-RACE with molecular barcodes. Turning to the authors' computational methods: A new computational method based on a probabilistic model of VDJ rearrangement was used to identify disease-linked TCR variants. TCRdb trimmed the raw reads at Q25, called clones with MiXCR and kept productive beta chains. Rows are combined by CDR3 protein, so each entry shows the most common genes and DNA. It is TCRdb's table, rather than the study itself, that gives the V and J calls and clone size. This sample holds more than 500,000 distinct CDR3 sequences; 5.3% were observed only once. The ten top clones hold around 3.5% of the sample.

This specimen comes from a study of CD8 T cells in ankylosing spondylitis (dated by TCRdb to about 2017). Regarding the complete study: The study set out to find disease-linked TCR variants by profiling T cell receptor beta repertoires in ankylosing spondylitis patients and healthy donors. The whole study cohort included over a hundred healthy donors and 20 to 25 ankylosing spondylitis patients. Peripheral blood was sampled, and synovial fluid was additionally collected from ankylosing spondylitis patients.

The full study reports these points: Blood from ankylosing spondylitis patients appeared to be characterized by a TCR beta motif made up of several highly homologous amino acid variants. According to the report, matched synovial fluid samples from ankylosing spondylitis patients were significantly enriched for the disease-linked clones. Some motif variants were previously reported in synovial fluid and blood of reactive arthritis patients, suggesting common disease-initiation mechanisms. The disease-linked clones had a CD8+ phenotype and were found at relatively low frequencies in peripheral blood.

This chain joins TRBV5-1 to TRBJ2-7, with 7 bases in between that match TRBD1. The sample consisted of blood, either unsorted or a sorted T cell fraction (not recorded which). This receptor was obtained from a male donor with ankylosing spondylitis. The nucleotide sequence is given as TGCGCCAGCAGCTCCCTGACAGGGACCTACGAGCAGTACTTC. Its product reads: CASSSLTGTYEQYF.